Detailed here is one T cell receptor (beta chain). Those patients with uncontrolled infection, other autoimmune disease, pregnancy or lactation were excluded. Source material for PBMCs was less than 12 ml fresh peripheral blood. With 2 bases removed from V and 6 bases from J, the gap between germline ends came to 8 bases. This CDR3 spans 13 amino acids. The germline V gene encodes CDR1 ENHRY and CDR2 SYGVKD. This entry is derived from a study of T cells in Graves' hyperthyroidism and ophthalmopathy. Overall study context: Peripheral blood sampling occurred at initial diagnosis, before any treatment.

Researchers took RNA transcripts and amplified the TCR beta CDR3 regions from them. Using the HTBI primer set, a first-round RT-PCR was run on the TCR CDR3. TCRdb recomputed calls from the multiplex PCR reads with MiXCR, one row per CDR3 protein. The data contain approximately 870,000 distinct CDR3 sequences, approximately 40% of them singletons. Sequencing was performed on blood. The chain joins TRBV10-3 to TRBJ1-5, with D maybe TRBD1 (6 bases). This sequence originates from a man aged 18 to 29 with Graves' hyperthyroidism. For the CDR3, the DNA is TGTGCCATCAGTGAGGGCAGGGGTCAGCCCCAGCATTTT. It specifies CAISEGRGQPQHF.